What follows are 10 T cell receptor beta chains derived from one specimen sequenced in a study of Ad26.COV2.S vaccination and SARS-CoV-2 variants. Treatment defined: about 20 received Ad26.COV2.S at low or high dose, single or two shots; about 5 received placebo; per-sample allocation not given. Samples came from day 63 after the first vaccine or placebo injection. Assay: immunoSEQ multiplex PCR; the TCRdb copy retains only in-frame clones and omits some. The sample shows 250,000 or so clones, around nine tenths of them seen only once. Sequenced material: peripheral blood, taken in a trial of Ad26.COV2.S vaccine versus placebo. These receptors were collected from a person aged 18-60 years who received the Ad26.COV2.S COVID-19 vaccine or a placebo.

This sequence joins TRBV7-8 and TRBJ2-1, with a tentative D call TRBD1 (8 bases). The V end was cut by 5 bases, the J end by 8 bases, with 25 bases between. Per the germline V gene, CDR1 is SGHVS and CDR2 is FQNEAQ. CDR3 length equals 17 residues. The CDR3: CASSTQGAGGRDDEQFF. The CDR3 bases are TGTGCCAGCAGCACCCAGGGGGCAGGCGGGAGAGACGATGAGCAGTTCTTC.

The rearrangement joins TRBV5-4 to TRBJ2-3, with 12 bases aligning to TRBD2. The CDR3 is 17 amino acids. J lost 2 bases, V lost 5 bases, and 9 bases had no gene match. Germline V gene sequence: CDR1 SGHNT, CDR2 YYREEE (reference sequence). The CDR3 reads CASSSPLAGGDTDTQYF. The CDR3, as DNA: TGTGCCAGCAGTAGCCCACTAGCGGGGGGAGACACAGATACGCAGTATTTT.

A note on this clone: This sample includes further DNA sequences coding for the same CDR3. V and J are TRBV7-2 and TRBJ2-3; a weak D match, TRBD2 (6 bases). Trimming took off 1 base at V and 0 bases at J, with 8 bases between the two ends. Looked up from germline, CDR1 is SGHTA and CDR2 is FQGNSA. The CDR3 length is 15 residues. The CDR3 DNA is TGTGCCAGCAGCTTAGGCGGGACTAGCACAGATACGCAGTATTTT. This codes for CASSLGGTSTDTQYF.

The rearrangement uses TRBV7-8 and TRBJ1-3; the D gene is possibly TRBD1 (5 bases). V was pared by 3 bases and J by 6 bases, with 15 bases between. This CDR3 comprises 15 residues. Germline V CDR1 and CDR2: SGHVS, FQNEAQ. The CDR3, as DNA: TGTGCCAGCAGCTTGGGGGGATCTGGGGAAAACACCATATATTTT. Translated: CASSLGGSGENTIYF.

This clone turned up a few times. The rearrangement uses TRBV5-4 and TRBJ1-2; D perhaps matches TRBD1 (6 bases). The ends were cut back, 3 bases at V and 4 bases at J, with 7 bases in the middle. Per the germline V gene, CDR1 is SGHNT and CDR2 is YYREEE (reference sequence). The CDR3 has 12 residues. Here the CDR3 DNA reads TGTGCCAGCAGCTCGACAGGCTATGGCTACACCTTC. As protein: CASSSTGYGYTF.

This chain joins TRBV10-3 and TRBJ2-2, with 13 bases aligning to TRBD2. V lost 2 bases to trimming and J lost 7 bases; unmatched junction nucleotides: 7. The germline CDR1 and CDR2 sequences are ENHRY and SYGVKD. CDR3 length: 17 residues. The CDR3 DNA follows: TGTGCCATCAGTGAGCCCTGGACTAGCGGGAGTGGCGGGGAGCTGTTTTTT. Amino acid sequence: CAISEPWTSGSGGELFF.

V and J are TRBV6-2 or TRBV6-3 and TRBJ1-4, with TRBD1 identical over 9 bases. The J segment lost 8 bases and the V segment lost 4 bases, leaving 8 bases of the junction unmatched. CDR1 and CDR2 (germline): MNHEY, SVGEGT. The CDR3 contains 15 residues. In DNA form, the CDR3 reads TGTGCCAGCAGTTCAGCCGGACAGGGGTACGAAAAACTGTTTTTT. Translated: CASSSAGQGYEKLFF.

This chain connects TRBV18 to TRBJ1-1; 12 bases agree with TRBD1. Germline lookup yields CDR1 KGHSH and CDR2 LQKENI. The CDR3 loop spans 15 amino acids. V was pared by 3 bases and J by 7 bases, with 6 bases of the junction left unmatched. The CDR3 sequence: CASSPGGQGAIEAFF. CDR3 DNA sequence: TGTGCCAGCTCACCGGGGGGACAGGGGGCTATTGAAGCTTTCTTT.

The chain uses TRBV30 and TRBJ1-5, with D possibly being TRBD1 (6 bases). Germline V gene lookup returns CDR1 GTSNPN and CDR2 SVGIG (reference sequence). V was clipped by 2 bases and J by 2 bases, with 13 bases between them. The CDR3 is made up of 15 amino acids. The CDR3 loop reads CAWSTGITGNQPQHF. DNA for the CDR3: TGTGCCTGGAGTACAGGGATTACGGGCAATCAGCCCCAGCATTTT. Supplemented by reference TRBV30 and TRBJ1-5, the full variable domain reads SQTIHQWPATLVQPVGSPLSLECTVEGTSNPNLYWYRQAAGRGLQLLFYSVGIGQISSEVPQNLSASRPQDRQFILSSKKLLLSDSGFYLCAWSTGITGNQPQHFGDGTRLSIL.

In this sample, this clone turned up once. The chain joins TRBV11-1 to TRBJ1-1; 7 bases match TRBD1. The V gene's germline CDR1 is SGHAT and CDR2 FQDESV (reference sequence). The CDR3 loop spans 14 amino acids. V trimming: 1 base; J trimming: 6 bases; junction bases outside the gene matches: 5. The CDR3 region has the DNA TGTGCCAGCAGCTTAGAAACAGGGGACCCTGAAGCTTTCTTT. This codes for CASSLETGDPEAFF.